Reported below is one T cell receptor (beta chain). This entry belongs to a study of STAT5B mutations in CD4+ large granular lymphocyte leukemia. Profiling relied on immunoSEQ multiplex PCR, and the TCRdb table lists in-frame clones only, not all of them. The sample shows more than 30,000 clones, just under 80% of them seen only once. This TCR derives from a human donor in good health. The sample consisted of CD4+ T cells from blood buffy coats.

CDR3 region: CASHRGTGAYNEQFF. DNA of the CDR3: TGTGCCAGCCATAGGGGGACAGGGGCTTACAATGAGCAGTTCTTC. This sequence joins TRBV19 and TRBJ2-1; TRBD1 matches 10 bases. From germline, CDR1 is LNHDA and CDR2 SQIVND (reference sequence). V shed 9 bases, J shed 4 bases, and the junction held 9 bases outside the gene matches. This CDR3 spans 15 amino acids.